The rows below give T cell receptor beta chains drawn from one sample of a study of OX40 agonist ivuxolimab in advanced cancers. The protocol was immunoSEQ multiplex PCR, while the TCRdb copy is restricted to in-frame clones and leaves out a portion. Counted here are about 69,000 clones, about three quarters occurring once; the ten biggest clones make up about 2.2%. The sample in question was CD4+ or CD8+ T cells sorted from blood, obtained in a trial of the OX40 agonist ivuxolimab. Every receptor here comes from an adult with an advanced solid tumor such as melanoma, head and neck, liver or kidney cancer. Each CDR3 is given with its conserved first and last residue. A D gene is named only where the DNA matches it firmly. Clone size is shown for a subset of rows, as once, few, many or a class of expanded clone.

>TRBJ1-2|.|TRBV5-6|.
TGTGCCAGCAGCTCACCGCGTGGGGGTCGTGGCTACACCTTC
CASSSPRGGRGYTF
>TRBJ2-7|TRBD2|TRBV27|.
TGTGCCAGCAGTTTTGCCGGGACTAGCGGGTACGAGCAGTACTTC
CASSFAGTSGYEQYF
>TRBJ2-7|TRBD1|TRBV27|.
TGTGCCAGCAGTTTATCCCGGACAGGCTACGAGCAGTACTTC
CASSLSRTGYEQYF
>TRBJ2-5|TRBD2|TRBV28|.
TGTGCCAGCAGCCTGGGAGGGGCTGAACAAGAGACCCAGTACTTC
CASSLGGAEQETQYF
>TRBJ2-2|TRBD2|TRBV2|.
TGTGCCACTAGACTAGCGGGGTACACCGGGGAGCTGTTTTTT
CATRLAGYTGELFF
>TRBJ1-3|.|TRBV6-5|.
TGTGCCAGCAGTTCCGGGACCTGGGGCACCATATATTTT
CASSSGTWGTIYF
>TRBJ1-1|.|TRBV25-1|.
TGTGCCAGCAGGGCCGAGTTGAACACTGAAGCTTTCTTT
CASRAELNTEAFF
>TRBJ1-1|.|TRBV5-1|.
TGCGCCAGCAGCTTAGGGACCTCAAGGACCACTGAAGCTTTCTTT
CASSLGTSRTTEAFF
>TRBJ2-6|.|TRBV5-1|.
TGCGCCAGCAGCTTGGACTTCTCTGGGGCCAACGTCCTGACTTTC
CASSLDFSGANVLTF
>TRBJ2-5|.|TRBV11-2|.
TGTGCCAGCAGCTTAGATTACCAGGGGATGAGGGAGACCCAGTACTTC
CASSLDYQGMRETQYF
>TRBJ2-3|TRBD2|TRBV6-5|.
TGTGCCAGCAGTTCAACTAGCGGGAGAACAGATACGCAGTATTTT
CASSSTSGRTDTQYF
>TRBJ2-7|.|TRBV6-1|.
TGTGCCAGCAGGCCCGGGGGCTCCTACGAGCAGTACTTC
CASRPGGSYEQYF
>TRBJ2-3|.|TRBV5-1|.
TGCGCCAGCAGCCAAGGGGCGAAGATGACAGATACGCAGTATTTT
CASSQGAKMTDTQYF
>TRBJ2-2|TRBD2|TRBV11-2|.
TGTGCCAGCAGCTTCTTCCTAGCGGCAAACACCGGGGAGCTGTTTTTT
CASSFFLAANTGELFF
>TRBJ2-3|.|TRBV4-1|.
TGCGCCAGCAGCCATCCAAGGAAGGATACGCAGTATTTT
CASSHPRKDTQYF
>TRBJ2-3|.|TRBV15|once
TGTGCCACCAGCAGGGGATACACAGATACGCAGTATTTT
CATSRGYTDTQYF
>TRBJ2-1|.|TRBV29-1|.
TGCAGCGTTTTGCTAGCGCCCCGCTCCTACAATGAGCAGTTCTTC
CSVLLAPRSYNEQFF
>TRBJ2-1|TRBD2|TRBV19|.
TGTGCCAGTAGTACGACGACGGGACTAGCGGGAGGGTCCTACAATGAGCAGTTCTTC
CASSTTTGLAGGSYNEQFF
>TRBJ2-5|TRBD2|TRBV6-5|.
TGTGCCAGCAGTTCGGGGGGAGGCCAGTACTTC
CASSSGGGQYF
>TRBJ1-4|TRBD1|TRBV7-9|.
TGTGCCAGCAGCCCCGGGACAGGGAATGAAAAACTGTTTTTT
CASSPGTGNEKLFF
>TRBJ1-5|TRBD1|TRBV19|.
TGTGCCAGTAGTCCCCGGACAGGGGGCGGTGGCAATCAGCCCCAGCATTTT
CASSPRTGGGGNQPQHF
>TRBJ1-2|.|TRBV7-2|.
TGTGCCAGCAGCCAGGACAACACAGTGGGTAAGGATGGCTACACCTTC
CASSQDNTVGKDGYTF
>TRBJ2-7|TRBD2|TRBV7-8|.
TGTGCCAGCAGCTTAAGTCCCGGACTAGCGGCGACCTCCTACGAGCAGTACTTC
CASSLSPGLAATSYEQYF
>TRBJ2-6|.|TRBV28|.
TGTGCCAGCGGTATGGGTGGTGGGGCCAACGTCCTGACTTTC
CASGMGGGANVLTF
>TRBJ2-3|.|TRBV27|.
TGTGCCAGCAGTTTTCGCGCCCTCACAGATACGCAGTATTTT
CASSFRALTDTQYF